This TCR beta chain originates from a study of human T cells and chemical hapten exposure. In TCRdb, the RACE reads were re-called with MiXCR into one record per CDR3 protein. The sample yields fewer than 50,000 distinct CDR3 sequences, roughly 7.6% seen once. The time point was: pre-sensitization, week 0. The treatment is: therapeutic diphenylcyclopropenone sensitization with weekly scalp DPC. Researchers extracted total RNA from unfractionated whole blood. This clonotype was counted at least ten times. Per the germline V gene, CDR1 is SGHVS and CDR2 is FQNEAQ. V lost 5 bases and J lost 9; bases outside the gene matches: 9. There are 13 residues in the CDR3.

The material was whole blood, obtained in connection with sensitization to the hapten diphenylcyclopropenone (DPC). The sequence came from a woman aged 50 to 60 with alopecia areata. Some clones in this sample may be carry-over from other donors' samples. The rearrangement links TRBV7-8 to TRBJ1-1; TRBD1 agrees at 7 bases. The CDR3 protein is CASSKGQSSQAFF. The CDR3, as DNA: TGTGCCAGCAGCAAGGGACAGTCTTCCCAAGCTTTCTTT.